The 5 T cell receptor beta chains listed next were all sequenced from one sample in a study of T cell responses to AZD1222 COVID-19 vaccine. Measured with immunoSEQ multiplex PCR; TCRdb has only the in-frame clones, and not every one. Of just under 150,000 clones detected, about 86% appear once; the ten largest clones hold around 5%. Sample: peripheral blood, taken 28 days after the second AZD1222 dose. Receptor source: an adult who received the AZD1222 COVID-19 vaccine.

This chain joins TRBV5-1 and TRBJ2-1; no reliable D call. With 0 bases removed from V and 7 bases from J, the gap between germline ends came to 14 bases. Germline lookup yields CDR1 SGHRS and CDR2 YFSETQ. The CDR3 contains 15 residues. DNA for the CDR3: TGCGCCAGCAGCTTGGACGGCGGTTGGGGAAATGAGCAGTTCTTC. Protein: CASSLDGGWGNEQFF.

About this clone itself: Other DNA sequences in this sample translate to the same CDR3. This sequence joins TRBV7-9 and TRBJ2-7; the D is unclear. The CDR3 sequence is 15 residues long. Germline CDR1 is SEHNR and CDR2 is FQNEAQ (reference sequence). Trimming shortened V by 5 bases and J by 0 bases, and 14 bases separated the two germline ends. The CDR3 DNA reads TGTGCCAGCAGCCCTAGACTCGCGTACTCCTACGAGCAGTACTTC. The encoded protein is CASSPRLAYSYEQYF.

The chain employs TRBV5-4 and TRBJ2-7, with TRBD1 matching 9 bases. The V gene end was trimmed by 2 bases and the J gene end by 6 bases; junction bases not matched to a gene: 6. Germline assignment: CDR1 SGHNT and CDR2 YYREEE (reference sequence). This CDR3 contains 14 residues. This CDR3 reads CASSFQDRGGEQYF. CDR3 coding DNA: TGTGCCAGCAGCTTCCAGGACAGGGGTGGCGAGCAGTACTTC.

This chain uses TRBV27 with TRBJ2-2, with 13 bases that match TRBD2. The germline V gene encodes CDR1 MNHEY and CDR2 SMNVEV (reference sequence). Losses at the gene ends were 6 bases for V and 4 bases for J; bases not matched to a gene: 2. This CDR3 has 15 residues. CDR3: CASRLAGGPTGELFF. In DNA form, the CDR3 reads TGTGCCAGCAGACTAGCGGGAGGGCCCACCGGGGAGCTGTTTTTT.

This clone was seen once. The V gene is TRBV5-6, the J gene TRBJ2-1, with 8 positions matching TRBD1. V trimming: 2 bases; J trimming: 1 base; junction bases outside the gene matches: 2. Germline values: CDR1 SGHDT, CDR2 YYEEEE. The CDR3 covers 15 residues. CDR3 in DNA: TGTGCCAGCAGCTTCCGGGACAGGTCCTACAATGAGCAGTTCTTC. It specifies CASSFRDRSYNEQFF.